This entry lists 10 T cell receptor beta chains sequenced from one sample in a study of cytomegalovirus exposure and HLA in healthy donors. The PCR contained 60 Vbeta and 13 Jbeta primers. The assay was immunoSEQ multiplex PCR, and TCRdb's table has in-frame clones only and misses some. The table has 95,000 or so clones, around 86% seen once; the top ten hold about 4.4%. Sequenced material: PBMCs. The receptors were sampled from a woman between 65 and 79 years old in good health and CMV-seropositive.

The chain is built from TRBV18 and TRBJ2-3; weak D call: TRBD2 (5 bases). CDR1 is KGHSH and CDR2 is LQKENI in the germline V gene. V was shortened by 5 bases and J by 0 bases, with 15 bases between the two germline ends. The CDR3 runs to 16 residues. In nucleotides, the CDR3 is TGTGCCAGCTCATCCTGGTCCAGCGGTAGCACAGATACGCAGTATTTT. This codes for CASSSWSSGSTDTQYF. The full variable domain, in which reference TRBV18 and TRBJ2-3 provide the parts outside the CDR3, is NAGVMQNPRHLVRRRGQEARLRCSPMKGHSHVYWYRQLPEEGLKFMVYLQKENIIDESGMPKERFSAEFPKEGPSILRIQQVVRGDSAAYFCASSSWSSGSTDTQYFGPGTRLTVL.

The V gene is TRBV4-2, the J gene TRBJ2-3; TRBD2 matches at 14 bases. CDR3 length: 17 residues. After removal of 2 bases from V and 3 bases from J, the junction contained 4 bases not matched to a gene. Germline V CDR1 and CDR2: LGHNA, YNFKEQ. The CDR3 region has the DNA TGTGCCAGCAGCCAAAGGACTAGCGGGAGGATAACAGATACGCAGTATTTT. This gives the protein CASSQRTSGRITDTQYF.

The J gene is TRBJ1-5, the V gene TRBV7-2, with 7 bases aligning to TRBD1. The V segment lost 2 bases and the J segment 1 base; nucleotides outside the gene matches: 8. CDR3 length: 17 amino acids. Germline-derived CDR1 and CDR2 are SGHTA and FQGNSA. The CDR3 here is CASSLSWQGGSNQPQHF. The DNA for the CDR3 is TGTGCCAGCAGCTTAAGTTGGCAGGGGGGAAGCAATCAGCCCCAGCATTTT.

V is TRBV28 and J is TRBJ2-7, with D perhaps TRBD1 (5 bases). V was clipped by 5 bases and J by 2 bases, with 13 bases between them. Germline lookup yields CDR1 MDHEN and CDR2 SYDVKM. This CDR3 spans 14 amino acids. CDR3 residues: CASSLDKTTYEQYF. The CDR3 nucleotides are TGTGCCAGCAGTCTGGACAAGACAACCTACGAGCAGTACTTC.

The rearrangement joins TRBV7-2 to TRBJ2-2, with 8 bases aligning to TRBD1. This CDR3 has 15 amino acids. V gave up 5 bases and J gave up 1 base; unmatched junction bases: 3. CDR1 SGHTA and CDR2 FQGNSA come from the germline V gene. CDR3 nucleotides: TGTGCCAGCAGCCCGGGACAGGAGAACACCGGGGAGCTGTTTTTT. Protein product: CASSPGQENTGELFF.

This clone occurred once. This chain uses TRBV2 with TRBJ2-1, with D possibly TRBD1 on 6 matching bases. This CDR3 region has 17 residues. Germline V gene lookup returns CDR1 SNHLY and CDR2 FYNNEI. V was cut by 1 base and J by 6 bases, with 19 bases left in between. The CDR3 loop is CASSEGIRGPTINEQFF. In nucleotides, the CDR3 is TGTGCCAGCAGTGAAGGGATCAGGGGCCCAACGATCAATGAGCAGTTCTTC.

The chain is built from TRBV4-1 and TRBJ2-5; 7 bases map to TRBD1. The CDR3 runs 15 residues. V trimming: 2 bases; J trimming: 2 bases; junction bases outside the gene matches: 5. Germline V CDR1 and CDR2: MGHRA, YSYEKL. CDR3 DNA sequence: TGCGCCAGCAGCCAAACCGGGACAGCACAAGAGACCCAGTACTTC. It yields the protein CASSQTGTAQETQYF.

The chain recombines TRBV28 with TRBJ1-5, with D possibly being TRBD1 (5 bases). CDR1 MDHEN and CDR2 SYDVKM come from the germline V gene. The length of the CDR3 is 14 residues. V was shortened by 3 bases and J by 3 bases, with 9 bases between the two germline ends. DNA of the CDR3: TGTGCCAGCAGTTTGCAGGGTTTCAATCAGCCCCAGCATTTT. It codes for CASSLQGFNQPQHF.

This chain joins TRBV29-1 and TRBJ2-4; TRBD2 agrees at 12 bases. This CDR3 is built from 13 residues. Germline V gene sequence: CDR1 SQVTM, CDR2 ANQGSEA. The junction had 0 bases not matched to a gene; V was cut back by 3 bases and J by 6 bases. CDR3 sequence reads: CSVETSGRNIQYF. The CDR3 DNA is TGCAGCGTTGAGACTAGCGGGAGAAACATTCAGTACTTC. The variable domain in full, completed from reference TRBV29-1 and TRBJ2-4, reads SAVISQKPSRDICQRGTSLTIQCQVDSQVTMMFWYRQQPGQSLTLIATANQGSEATYESGFVIDKFPISRPNLTFSTLTVSNMSPEDSSIYLCSVETSGRNIQYFGAGTRLSVL.

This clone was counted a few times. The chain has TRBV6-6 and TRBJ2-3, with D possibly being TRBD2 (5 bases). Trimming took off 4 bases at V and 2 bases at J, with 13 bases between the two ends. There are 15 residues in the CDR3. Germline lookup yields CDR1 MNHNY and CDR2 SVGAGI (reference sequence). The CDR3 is CASSSPRDVTDTQYF. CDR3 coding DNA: TGTGCCAGCAGTTCCCCGAGGGATGTCACAGATACGCAGTATTTT.